These 24 T cell receptor beta chains were sequenced from one sample in a study of control samples from healthy donors and cancer patients (dated by TCRdb to the early 2020s). Library preparation was by the immunoSEQ multiplex PCR assay. In TCRdb, the immuneACCESS table is reduced to in-frame sequences with V and J assigned. These tables do not hold every clone; where another copy was compared, an unresolved V gene accounts for under half, and the others remain unexplained. This sample is represented by roughly 170,000 clones; approximately 94% of them were singletons. The ten largest make up approximately 1.4% of the sample. The source material was blood. The receptors originated from a woman aged 18-29 years in good health.

The chain links TRBV3-1 (or the pseudogene TRBV3-2) to TRBJ1-3, with D unclear. The CDR3 covers 12 residues. Germline lookup yields CDR1 LGHDT and CDR2 YNNKEL (reference sequence). With 3 bases removed from V and 6 bases from J, the gap between germline ends came to 6 bases. The CDR3 reads CASSQGSNTIYF. The CDR3 DNA is TGTGCCAGCAGCCAGGGATCAAACACCATATATTTT.

The chain joins TRBV28 to TRBJ1-5, with unresolved D. V dropped 6 bases and J dropped 7 bases, with 13 bases sitting between them. Germline CDR1 reads MDHEN; CDR2 reads SYDVKM. CDR3 length: 13 amino acids. The CDR3 DNA is TGTGCCAGCAGCCCCAGGCCGGGGCAGCCCCAGCATTTT. Amino acid sequence: CASSPRPGQPQHF.

This chain uses TRBV15 with TRBJ2-1; D is possibly TRBD1 (6 bases). Germline V gene sequence: CDR1 LNHNV, CDR2 YYDKDF (reference sequence). The germline V and J ends were trimmed by 2 bases and 8 bases, with 7 bases remaining between them. The CDR3 runs 12 residues. In nucleotides, the CDR3 is TGTGCCACCAGCAGAAGACAGGATGAGCAGTTCTTC. Translating it yields CATSRRQDEQFF.

V usage is TRBV28 and J usage is TRBJ1-3; D is possibly TRBD1 (5 bases). There are 14 residues in the CDR3. V lost 8 bases, J lost 1 base, and 12 bases lay in between. Looked up from germline, CDR1 is MDHEN and CDR2 is SYDVKM. The CDR3 DNA reads TGTGCCAGCCAAACAGGTTTTTCTGGAAACACCATATATTTT. Its translation: CASQTGFSGNTIYF.

The V call is TRBV9, the J call TRBJ2-6; no firm D call. This CDR3 is 14 amino acids long. The V gene's germline CDR1 is SGDLS and CDR2 YYNGEE. V was clipped by 2 bases and J by 2 bases, with 5 bases between them. CDR3 in amino acids: CASSVEPGANVLTF. In DNA form, the CDR3 reads TGTGCCAGCAGCGTTGAACCTGGGGCCAACGTCCTGACTTTC.

This clone was seen more than once but under ten times. The chain has TRBV7-2 and TRBJ1-2; D is perhaps TRBD1 (5 bases). The germline gives CDR1 SGHTA, CDR2 FQGNSA. V was trimmed by 4 bases and J by 4 bases, leaving 16 bases between them. The CDR3 spans 15 residues. CDR3 nucleotide sequence: TGTGCCAGCAGCTCCCCATCTACAGGCGTCTATGGCTACACCTTC. Encoded protein: CASSSPSTGVYGYTF.

The chain has TRBV7-8 and TRBJ1-5, with D possibly being TRBD1 (6 bases). Trimming removed 5 bases at V and 0 bases at J, with 32 bases between. The CDR3 covers 22 residues. The germline V gene encodes CDR1 SGHVS and CDR2 FQNEAQ. The CDR3 coding sequence is TGTGCCAGCAGCACCCCCTTGGACAGCCTCATCTCTGGGATTTATAGCAATCAGCCCCAGCATTTT. This translates into CASSTPLDSLISGIYSNQPQHF.

J is TRBJ1-3 and V is TRBV7-2; D ambiguous. The germline CDR1 and CDR2 sequences are SGHTA and FQGNSA. Between the trimmed V and J ends, which lost 6 bases and 6 bases, there was a span of 21 bases. The CDR3 is 16 residues long. CDR3: CASRLNPYLRENTIYF. The CDR3 DNA reads as TGTGCCAGCAGATTAAACCCCTATCTTCGTGAAAACACCATATATTTT. Using reference TRBV7-2 and TRBJ1-3 for the parts outside the CDR3, the full variable domain is GAGVSQSPSNKVTEKGKDVELRCDPISGHTALYWYRQSLGQGLEFLIYFQGNSAPDKSGLPSDRFSAERTGGSVSTLTIQRTQQEDSAVYLCASRLNPYLRENTIYFGEGSWLTVV.

A single count supports this clone. The CDR3 DNA follows: TGTGCCAGCAGTACCTGGACAGGGGATCGGTCACCCCTCCACTTT. This codes for CASSTWTGDRSPLHF. The rearrangement uses TRBV27 and TRBJ1-6, with TRBD1 matching over 9 bases. Germline V lookup: CDR1 MNHEY, CDR2 SMNVEV (reference sequence). V gave up 5 bases and J gave up 10 bases; unmatched junction bases: 9. This CDR3 contains 15 residues.

This clone has only one observation. The chain joins TRBV5-4 to TRBJ1-1; the D is unclear. V was shortened by 2 bases and J by 1 base, with 9 bases between the two germline ends. Germline CDR1 and CDR2: SGHNT and YYREEE (reference sequence). This CDR3 is 14 amino acids long. The chain's CDR3 is CASSFWAENTEAFF. As DNA, the CDR3 is TGTGCCAGCAGCTTCTGGGCGGAGAACACTGAAGCTTTCTTT. The full variable domain, rest sourced from reference TRBV5-4 and TRBJ1-1, is ETGVTQSPTHLIKTRGQQVTLRCSSQSGHNTVSWYQQALGQGPQFIFQYYREEENGRGNFPPRFSGLQFPNYSSELNVNALELDDSALYLCASSFWAENTEAFFGQGTRLTVV.

The gene calls are TRBV18 and TRBJ1-5; the D is unclear. CDR3 length equals 15 residues. Trimming left V 0 bases short and J 0 bases short, with 6 bases between. Germline assignment: CDR1 KGHSH and CDR2 LQKENI. Written as DNA, the CDR3 is TGTGCCAGCTCACCACCCGGGAATAGCAATCAGCCCCAGCATTTT. It yields the protein CASSPPGNSNQPQHF.

The J gene is TRBJ2-7, the V gene TRBV6-5; unclear D gene. Germline assignment: CDR1 MNHEY and CDR2 SVGAGI. The CDR3 runs 13 residues. Deletions cut 4 bases from V and 1 base from J, with 8 bases between. CDR3 nucleotide sequence: TGTGCCAGCAGTTCTGGGCAGTCCTACGAGCAGTACTTC. Protein: CASSSGQSYEQYF.

V gene TRBV7-2 combines with J gene TRBJ2-7, with 7 positions matching TRBD1. Unmatched junction bases numbered 10, after V lost 6 bases and J lost 2 bases. Germline V gives CDR1 SGHTA, CDR2 FQGNSA. The CDR3 is 15 residues long. Here the CDR3 DNA reads TGTGCCAGCAGGATGCAGGGGGAGTTAACCTACGAGCAGTACTTC. It is translated as CASRMQGELTYEQYF.

The chain links TRBV11-3 to TRBJ2-2; possibly TRBD1 or TRBD2 for D (5 bases each). Trimming left V 3 bases short and J 4 bases short, with 15 bases between. Per the germline V gene, CDR1 is SGHNT and CDR2 is YENEEA. The CDR3 covers 16 residues. CDR3 DNA sequence: TGTGCCAGCAGCTTGAGGGGACCCCCCAGCACCGGGGAGCTGTTTTTT. It yields the protein CASSLRGPPSTGELFF.

The V and J genes are TRBV11-2 and TRBJ2-1; 9 bases line up with TRBD2. CDR1 and CDR2 from the germline V gene are SGHAT and FQNNGV. The CDR3 runs 16 residues. With 7 bases clipped from V and 3 bases from J, the junction kept 10 bases outside the gene matches. The CDR3 region has the DNA TGTGCCAGCATCTCATTAGCGGGGGCCAACTACAATGAGCAGTTCTTC. Residues: CASISLAGANYNEQFF.

The chain joins TRBV3-1 (or the pseudogene TRBV3-2) to TRBJ1-1; TRBD1 is a possible D gene (6 bases). Between the trimmed V and J ends, which lost 3 bases and 4 bases, there was a span of 18 bases. The CDR3 length is 16 residues. Looked up from germline, CDR1 is LGHDT and CDR2 is YNNKEL (reference sequence). This chain's CDR3 is CASSHGYRAPATEAFF. The CDR3 coding sequence is TGTGCCAGCAGCCATGGTTACAGGGCCCCCGCCACTGAAGCTTTCTTT.

The V call is TRBV23-1, the J call TRBJ2-3, with D unclear. TRBV23-1 is treated as an ORF (open reading frame) with a function not yet certain. Between the trimmed V and J ends, which lost 7 bases and 7 bases, there was a span of 15 bases. The CDR3 sequence is 13 residues long. The CDR3 region is CASNWVVPYTQYF. DNA for the CDR3: TGCGCCAGCAACTGGGTAGTTCCCTATACGCAGTATTTT.

The V and J genes are TRBV15 and TRBJ1-6; unclear D gene. Trimming removed 0 bases at V and 10 bases at J, with 10 bases between. CDR1 is LNHNV, CDR2 YYDKDF, per germline (reference sequence). The CDR3 loop spans 14 amino acids. The CDR3 loop is CATSRDRIRSPLHF. The CDR3 nucleotides read TGTGCCACCAGCAGAGATAGGATTCGGTCACCCCTCCACTTT.

The chain joins TRBV18 to TRBJ2-5, with D unclear. Trimming took off 0 bases at V and 3 bases at J, with 8 bases between the two ends. This CDR3 is 14 amino acids long. Germline CDR1 and CDR2: KGHSH and LQKENI. In DNA, the CDR3 is TGTGCCAGCTCACCACCCTCGGAAAAAGAGACCCAGTACTTC. It is translated as CASSPPSEKETQYF.

The chain combines TRBV11-2 with TRBJ1-5; the D gene is possibly TRBD1 (5 bases). V dropped 5 bases and J dropped 6 bases, with 14 bases sitting between them. In germline, CDR1 is SGHAT, CDR2 FQNNGV. The CDR3 is made up of 14 amino acids. The CDR3 DNA follows: TGTGCCAGCAGCGACCGGGACCTCGGTCAGCCCCAGCATTTT. Translating gives CASSDRDLGQPQHF.

The rearrangement links TRBV6-2 or TRBV6-3 to TRBJ2-7; possible D gene TRBD1, 6 bases. Germline lookup yields CDR1 MNHEY and CDR2 SVGEGT. The CDR3 is 15 residues long. V was shortened by 2 bases and J by 4 bases, with 15 bases between the two germline ends. In nucleotides, the CDR3 is TGTGCCAGCAGTTACCCGAAACGACAGGAGTACGAGCAGTACTTC. Its protein product is CASSYPKRQEYEQYF.

This chain uses TRBV15 with TRBJ2-3; TRBD2 matches at 8 bases. The CDR3 totals 14 residues. The germline V gene has CDR1 LNHNV and CDR2 YYDKDF (reference sequence). J lost 3 bases, V lost 9 bases, and 8 bases had no gene match. The DNA for the CDR3 is TGTGCCACTAACATAGCGGGGCTGACAGATACGCAGTATTTT. Its protein product is CATNIAGLTDTQYF. The full variable domain, with the rest looked up from reference TRBV15 and TRBJ2-3, is DAMVIQNPRYQVTQFGKPVTLSCSQTLNHNVMYWYQQKSSQAPKLLFHYYDKDFNNEADTPDNFQSRRPNTSFCFLDIRSPGLGDTAMYLCATNIAGLTDTQYFGPGTRLTVL.

The J gene is TRBJ1-4, the V gene TRBV16; D may be TRBD1 (6 bases). CDR1 is KGHSY, CDR2 FQNENV, per germline. This CDR3 spans 14 amino acids. V dropped 1 base and J dropped 7 bases, with 10 bases sitting between them. CDR3 nucleotide sequence: TGTGCCAGCAGCCAATGGGGGGCTGGTGAAAAACTGTTTTTT. Translating gives CASSQWGAGEKLFF.

The rearrangement links TRBV28 to TRBJ1-4; no clear D gene. V gave up 2 bases and J gave up 8 bases, with 9 bases separating them. CDR3 size: 13 residues. CDR1 is MDHEN, CDR2 SYDVKM, per germline. The CDR3 sequence: CASSLGKPEKLFF. CDR3 DNA: TGTGCCAGCAGTTTAGGGAAGCCCGAAAAACTGTTTTTT. Using reference TRBV28 and TRBJ1-4 for the parts outside the CDR3, the full variable domain is DVKVTQSSRYLVKRTGEKVFLECVQDMDHENMFWYRQDPGLGLRLIYFSYDVKMKEKGDIPEGYSVSREKKERFSLILESASTNQTSMYLCASSLGKPEKLFFGSGTQLSVL.